These 30 T cell receptor beta chains came from one sample sequenced in a study of T-cell reconstitution after alpha-beta-depleted transplantation in children (dated by TCRdb to the mid-2010s). Library method: PCR. The listed sequencing device is Illumina HiSeq 2500. To normalize quantification of the TCRbeta repertoire, the TCR libraries were built with molecular barcoding that relied on unique molecular identifiers. TCRdb reran the public reads through fastp at Q25 and MiXCR, keeping productive beta chains. For every CDR3 protein sequence, its rows merge into one entry that carries the most common genes and DNA. For this sample the table gives 240,000 or so distinct CDR3 sequences, of which more than 10% were detected only once. The leading ten clones occupy roughly 2.6% of the sample. Sequences were derived from PBMCs from the stem cell graft donor, sampled from the stem cell graft. The receptor source for this set is a human donor who donated a stem cell graft to a child with acute lymphoblastic leukemia.

This clonotype was counted many times. The chain couples TRBV4-3 to TRBJ2-7; TRBD1 matches at 12 bases. The germline gives CDR1 LGHNA, CDR2 YSLEER. The CDR3 loop spans 17 amino acids. V shed 0 bases and J 5 bases; nucleotides not matched to a gene: 8. The CDR3 DNA reads as TGCGCCAGCAGCCAAGATCGGCGGGGACAGGGGGCGAACGAGCAGTACTTC. Its translation is CASSQDRRGQGANEQYF.

This clonotype was detected many times. The chain joins TRBV5-1 to TRBJ2-2; 13 bases are a match to TRBD2. The germline V gene has CDR1 SGHRS and CDR2 YFSETQ. V lost 3 bases and J lost 3; bases outside the gene matches: 8. The CDR3 covers 18 residues. CDR3 protein: CASSSGTSGARDTGELFF. The CDR3, as DNA: TGCGCCAGCAGCTCCGGGACTAGCGGGGCCAGGGACACCGGGGAGCTGTTTTTT.

This clonotype was recorded at least ten times. The CDR3 region has the DNA TGTGCCAGCAGCCACGTGCGGGGGGTTGATGGCTACACCTTC. Its translation: CASSHVRGVDGYTF. J is TRBJ1-2 and V is TRBV5-5; possible D gene TRBD1, 5 bases. CDR1 and CDR2 from the germline V gene are SGHKS and YYEKEE (reference sequence). There are 14 residues in the CDR3. V gave up 4 bases and J gave up 6 bases, with 16 bases separating them.

The chain recombines TRBV18 with TRBJ1-4; no firm D call. Germline V gene data show CDR1 as KGHSH and CDR2 as LQKENI. This CDR3 contains 13 residues. Deletions cut 3 bases from V and 3 bases from J, with 5 bases between. The CDR3: CASSPGPNEKLFF. The CDR3 DNA sequence: TGTGCCAGCTCACCCGGTCCTAATGAAAAACTGTTTTTT.

This clonotype was seen repeatedly, ten times or more. This chain uses TRBV25-1 with TRBJ2-5; no firm D call. CDR3 length equals 14 residues. Germline lookup yields CDR1 MGHDK and CDR2 SYGVNS. The ends were cut back, 0 bases at V and 10 bases at J, with 15 bases in the middle. In nucleotides, the CDR3 is TGTGCCAGCAGTGAATACCCCGTCACCCGAGGCCAGTACTTC. Its translation is CASSEYPVTRGQYF.

V gene TRBV12-3 or TRBV12-4 combines with J gene TRBJ2-2; possibly TRBD1 for D (6 bases). CDR3 length equals 14 residues. Trimming took off 1 base at V and 6 bases at J, with 9 bases between the two ends. The CDR3, as DNA: TGTGCCAGCAGTTTAGGGACAGTCTCCGGGGAGCTGTTTTTT. Protein: CASSLGTVSGELFF.

A remark on this clonotype: A much more abundant neighbour one base away suggests this may be a read error. This chain joins TRBV29-1 and TRBJ2-7; 8 bases line up with TRBD1. The CDR3 is 14 residues long. Germline V lookup: CDR1 SQVTM, CDR2 ANQGSEA. Trimming took 4 bases from V and 6 from J; bases not matched to a gene: 11. CDR3 nucleotides: TGCAGCGTTGCGGGACAGGACTCTACCTGCGAGCAGTACTTC. Amino acids: CSVAGQDSTCEQYF.

This clonotype was detected a few times. The CDR3 reads CASSLDMHNNQPQHF. In nucleotides, the CDR3 is TGTGCCAGCAGCTTAGATATGCATAACAATCAGCCCCAGCATTTT. The rearrangement links TRBV11-2 to TRBJ1-5; the D is unclear. The V and J ends lost 0 bases and 3 bases respectively, with 9 bases between them. CDR1 is SGHAT and CDR2 is FQNNGV in the germline V gene. The CDR3 length is 15 residues.

This clonotype was recorded many times. The chain carries TRBV6-4 and TRBJ2-3; 11 nucleotides line up with TRBD2. Trimming took 3 bases from V and 5 from J; bases not matched to a gene: 4. From germline, CDR1 is MRHNA and CDR2 SNTAGT. The CDR3 length is 15 residues. This CDR3 reads CASSDVAGGVDTQYF. DNA for the CDR3: TGTGCCAGCAGTGATGTAGCGGGAGGGGTAGATACGCAGTATTTT.

At least ten counts were recorded for this clonotype. The J gene is TRBJ1-1, the V gene TRBV7-9, with D tentatively TRBD1 (6 bases). The V gene lost 1 base and the J gene lost 0 bases, with 18 bases spanning the gap. The germline CDR1 and CDR2 sequences are SEHNR and FQNEAQ (reference sequence). The CDR3 runs to 18 residues. The CDR3, as DNA: TGTGCCAGCAGCTTAGAGCGGCAGGGGCGTTCCCTGAACACTGAAGCTTTCTTT. Translation: CASSLERQGRSLNTEAFF.

This clonotype was seen many times. The chain recombines TRBV20-1 with TRBJ2-1; D ambiguous. V lost 1 base to trimming and J lost 2 bases, with 3 bases between them. Germline assignment: CDR1 DFQATT and CDR2 SNEGSKA (reference sequence). The CDR3 loop spans 12 amino acids. The CDR3 loop is CSARGTYNEQFF. In nucleotides, the CDR3 is TGCAGTGCTAGAGGGACCTACAATGAGCAGTTCTTC.

This clonotype was detected many times. The chain is built from TRBV14 and TRBJ1-2; D unresolved. Germline CDR1 is SGHDN and CDR2 is FVKESK. The CDR3 has 16 amino acids. V lost 2 bases, J lost 5 bases, and 18 bases lay in between. CDR3 amino acids: CASSQRRTHIQYGYTF. The CDR3, as DNA: TGTGCCAGCAGCCAAAGGCGAACGCACATCCAATATGGCTACACCTTC.

This clonotype was picked up many times. The rearrangement uses TRBV6-5 and TRBJ1-1; D remains ambiguous. The CDR3 sequence is 15 residues long. The germline gives CDR1 MNHEY, CDR2 SVGAGI. V shed 0 bases and J shed 1 base, with 9 bases lying between them. The CDR3 bases are TGTGCCAGCAGTTACTCAGGCGGTAGGAACACTGAAGCTTTCTTT. Amino acid sequence: CASSYSGGRNTEAFF.

In its sample, this clonotype was seen many times. The rearrangement joins TRBV7-3 to TRBJ2-1; 7 nucleotides agree with TRBD2. The CDR3 covers 16 residues. J was trimmed by 3 bases and V by 3 bases; bases with no gene match: 8. The germline V gene has CDR1 SGHTA and CDR2 FQGTGA. The CDR3 reads CASSFYSWEGYNEQFF. The CDR3 DNA is TGTGCCAGCAGCTTTTATAGTTGGGAGGGCTACAATGAGCAGTTCTTC.

This clonotype came up many times. This chain joins TRBV29-1 and TRBJ2-6; tentatively, D is TRBD1 (8 bases). Between the trimmed V and J ends, which lost 5 bases and 0 bases, there was a span of 17 bases. Germline V gives CDR1 SQVTM, CDR2 ANQGSEA. The CDR3 loop spans 17 amino acids. The DNA of the CDR3 is TGCAGCGTTCAGACAGGGGACTATCGCTCTGGGGCCAACGTCCTGACTTTC. It codes for CSVQTGDYRSGANVLTF.

The gene calls are TRBV12-3 or TRBV12-4 and TRBJ2-7, with a tentative D call TRBD1 (5 bases). This CDR3 region has 14 residues. V lost 2 bases and J 2 bases, leaving 10 bases between the germline ends. The CDR3 is CASSLSRAAYEQYF. In DNA form, the CDR3 reads TGTGCCAGCAGTTTAAGCAGGGCGGCCTACGAGCAGTACTTC.

Many counts were recorded for this clonotype. This rearrangement joins TRBV6-2 or TRBV6-3 to TRBJ2-1, with D hard to call. Germline CDR1 and CDR2: MNHEY and SVGEGT. The CDR3 extends over 13 amino acids. Trimming cost V 4 bases and J 1 base, with 5 bases left between them. The CDR3 sequence: CASSSQSYNEQFF. CDR3 DNA: TGTGCCAGCAGTTCCCAATCCTACAATGAGCAGTTCTTC.

This clonotype has ten or more counts. The rearrangement joins TRBV13 to TRBJ2-1; TRBD2 aligns across 12 bases. Germline V gene sequence: CDR1 PRHDT, CDR2 FYEKMQ (reference sequence). This CDR3 has 17 residues. V was clipped by 3 bases and J by 4 bases; unmatched bases: 7. CDR3 amino acids: CASSFPSGTSGYNEQFF. Here the CDR3 DNA reads TGTGCCAGCAGCTTCCCATCCGGGACTAGCGGGTACAATGAGCAGTTCTTC.

This clonotype occurred once. A read error may explain this, as a much larger clone is one base away. The genes are TRBV4-3 and TRBJ2-3; D is unclear. CDR3 size: 15 residues. Germline V gene sequence: CDR1 LGHNA, CDR2 YSLEER. CDR3 coding DNA: TGCGCCAGCCGCCAAGATGGAAGGGCTGGCGATACGCAGTATTTT. It codes for CASRQDGRAGDTQYF.

This clonotype was detected ten times or more. V usage is TRBV27 and J usage is TRBJ1-1; D may be TRBD1 (5 bases). Germline V gene sequence: CDR1 MNHEY, CDR2 SMNVEV (reference sequence). The V end lost 2 bases, the J end lost 6 bases, and 10 bases lay between the germline ends. The CDR3 consists of 13 residues. Here the CDR3 DNA reads TGTGCCAGCAGTTTACGGGGGAGCGCTGAAGCTTTCTTT. This sequence encodes CASSLRGSAEAFF.

This clonotype was observed many times. The rearrangement joins TRBV12-3 or TRBV12-4 to TRBJ1-4; D remains ambiguous. Trimming removed 6 bases from V and 2 bases from J, with 10 bases in between. There are 14 residues in the CDR3. The CDR3 protein is CASRLDGTNEKLFF. The CDR3 coding sequence is TGTGCCAGCAGACTTGACGGTACTAATGAAAAACTGTTTTTT.

This clonotype was observed many times. The chain combines TRBV5-4 with TRBJ2-1; D gene uncertain. Trimming shortened V by 2 bases and J by 0 bases, and 15 bases separated the two germline ends. Germline CDR1 SGHNT, CDR2 YYREEE (reference sequence). The CDR3 is made up of 17 amino acids. The CDR3 loop is CASSLSRRNSSYNEQFF. For the CDR3, the DNA is TGTGCCAGCAGCTTATCAAGAAGGAACAGCTCCTACAATGAGCAGTTCTTC. Complete variable domain (other parts from reference TRBV5-4 and TRBJ2-1): ETGVTQSPTHLIKTRGQQVTLRCSSQSGHNTVSWYQQALGQGPQFIFQYYREEENGRGNFPPRFSGLQFPNYSSELNVNALELDDSALYLCASSLSRRNSSYNEQFFGPGTRLTVL.

This clonotype was recorded at least ten times. The chain links TRBV28 to TRBJ2-7, with 13 bases identical to TRBD2. Germline values: CDR1 MDHEN, CDR2 SYDVKM. The CDR3 extends over 16 amino acids. The J segment lost 6 bases and the V segment lost 5 bases, leaving 10 bases of the junction unmatched. The CDR3 DNA follows: TGTGCCAGCAGTATTACTAGCGGGAGGGCCCTTCGCGAGCAGTACTTC. Translated, it gives CASSITSGRALREQYF. The variable domain in full, completed from reference TRBV28 and TRBJ2-7, reads DVKVTQSSRYLVKRTGEKVFLECVQDMDHENMFWYRQDPGLGLRLIYFSYDVKMKEKGDIPEGYSVSREKKERFSLILESASTNQTSMYLCASSITSGRALREQYFGPGTRLTVT.

This clonotype occurred many times. This CDR3 reads CASRNRTGAYGYTF. CDR3 bases: TGCGCCAGCAGAAATAGGACAGGGGCCTATGGCTACACCTTC. The chain combines TRBV5-1 with TRBJ1-2; 9 bases agree with TRBD1. Germline lookup yields CDR1 SGHRS and CDR2 YFSETQ. The CDR3 contains 14 residues. Trimming at V came to 5 bases and at J to 4 bases, leaving 6 bases not matched to a gene.

A remark on this clonotype: Given a much more abundant clone one base away, this may be a read error. V gene TRBV20-1 combines with J gene TRBJ2-7; possibly TRBD1 for D (6 bases). The V end was cut by 0 bases, the J end by 3 bases, with 12 bases between. Germline loops: CDR1 DFQATT, CDR2 SNEGSKA (reference sequence). The CDR3 totals 14 residues. This CDR3 reads CSARDPGVIYEQYF. In nucleotides, the CDR3 is TGCAGTGCTAGAGATCCAGGGGTTATCTACGAGCAGTACTTC.

CDR3 amino acids: CSTDDWANPRETQYF. The CDR3 bases are TGCAGTACGGACGACTGGGCCAATCCGCGGGAGACCCAGTACTTC. V and J are TRBV20-1 and TRBJ2-5; D not resolved. Germline values: CDR1 DFQATT, CDR2 SNEGSKA (reference sequence). This CDR3 region has 15 residues. Trimming left V 8 bases short and J 5 bases short, with 24 bases between.

This clonotype was observed many times. The rearrangement uses TRBV5-6 and TRBJ2-1, with D uncertain. V was trimmed by 2 bases and J by 6 bases, leaving 6 bases between them. CDR3 length: 12 amino acids. CDR1 and CDR2 from the germline V gene are SGHDT and YYEEEE. The CDR3 region has the DNA TGTGCCAGCAGCTTCGGACCCAATGAGCAGTTCTTC. It translates to CASSFGPNEQFF.

There are many counts of this clonotype. The J gene is TRBJ2-6, the V gene TRBV5-1; no reliable D call. The CDR3 has 17 residues. Trimming removed 0 bases from V and 0 bases from J, with 10 bases in between. Germline loops: CDR1 SGHRS, CDR2 YFSETQ. DNA for the CDR3: TGCGCCAGCAGCTTGGGATCTCATGCCTCTGGGGCCAACGTCCTGACTTTC. Translation gives CASSLGSHASGANVLTF.

This clonotype was counted many times. The CDR3 nucleotides read TGTGCCAGCAGCTTAGGGTCAGGGTTGTCCTACGAGCAGTACTTC. This gives the protein CASSLGSGLSYEQYF. This sequence joins TRBV7-9 and TRBJ2-7; tentatively, D is TRBD1 (5 bases). The V end lost 1 base, the J end lost 1 base, and 11 bases lay between the germline ends. Germline V gene sequence: CDR1 SEHNR, CDR2 FQNEAQ (reference sequence). This CDR3 is built from 15 residues.

This clonotype was counted ten times or more. The chain links TRBV4-2 to TRBJ1-6; D is ambiguous. The CDR3 covers 14 residues. Germline V gives CDR1 LGHNA, CDR2 YNFKEQ. V was pared by 0 bases and J by 8 bases, with 8 bases between. CDR3: CASSQDNGDSPLHF. Written as DNA, the CDR3 is TGTGCCAGCAGCCAAGATAATGGAGATTCACCCCTCCACTTT.